The clone carrying this T cell receptor beta chain was observed a handful of times. Original handling: Amplification of reference gene primers provided the estimated nucleated cell counts. Only in-frame clones appear in the TCRdb table, and some are missing; sequencing was by immunoSEQ multiplex PCR. The V and J calls and the clone size are those of that table, but D and trimming were determined from the DNA. The sample has 65,000 to 85,000 clones; roughly 90% are singletons. The data derive from a study of blood T cell repertoires in COVID-19. Study context: Sites across the United States, Italy and Spain contributed samples from acute and convalescent COVID-19. Sources were T cells, B-cell-depleted T cells, or PBMCs; the material itself was cDNA or gDNA.

J gave up 0 bases and V 2 bases, and 6 bases lay outside the gene matches. Germline V gene data show CDR1 as MNHNS and CDR2 as SASEGT. The CDR3 is 16 residues long. The clonotype was recovered from a human donor in a cohort sampled during active COVID-19. Sequencing used peripheral blood. V is TRBV6-1 and J is TRBJ1-1; 7 bases agree with TRBD1. The CDR3 protein is CASSEQVGTVNTEAFF. Written as DNA, the CDR3 is TGTGCCAGCAGTGAACAAGTGGGGACAGTGAACACTGAAGCTTTCTTT.